This TCR beta chain appears in the sequencing data of a study of T cell responses to AZD1222 COVID-19 vaccine. The data were produced by immunoSEQ multiplex PCR, yet TCRdb's version contains in-frame clones alone and is incomplete. The table shows about 97,000 clones, with about 88% occurring only once. The CDR3 length is 15 residues. V was shortened by 1 base and J by 5 bases, with 15 bases between the two germline ends. The germline V gene has CDR1 LNHDA and CDR2 SQIVND (reference sequence). The V gene is TRBV19, the J gene TRBJ2-7, with D maybe TRBD2 (5 bases). This sample comprised peripheral blood, obtained on day 0 of AZD1222 vaccination. The source is an adult in good health. The CDR3 sequence is CASSIVPASIHEQYF. The CDR3 DNA reads TGTGCCAGTAGTATAGTCCCCGCTAGCATTCACGAGCAGTACTTC.